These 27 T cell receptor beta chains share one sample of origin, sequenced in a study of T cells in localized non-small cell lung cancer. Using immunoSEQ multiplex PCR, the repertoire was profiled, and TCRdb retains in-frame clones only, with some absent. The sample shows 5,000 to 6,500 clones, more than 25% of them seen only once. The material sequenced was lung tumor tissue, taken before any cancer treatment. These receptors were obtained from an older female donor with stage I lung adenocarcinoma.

In DNA, the CDR3 is TGTGCCAGCAGGCTCAAGATCCTAGCGGGAGGATACGAGCAGTACTTC. Translating gives CASRLKILAGGYEQYF. The rearrangement uses TRBV28 and TRBJ2-7; TRBD2 matches 11 bases. The V segment lost 6 bases and the J segment 4 bases; nucleotides outside the gene matches: 11. Germline V lookup: CDR1 MDHEN, CDR2 SYDVKM. This CDR3 is built from 16 residues.

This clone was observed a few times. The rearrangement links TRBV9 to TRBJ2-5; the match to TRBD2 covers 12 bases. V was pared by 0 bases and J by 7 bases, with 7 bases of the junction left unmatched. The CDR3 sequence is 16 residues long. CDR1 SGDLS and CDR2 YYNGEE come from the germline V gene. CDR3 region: CASSVEATSGGGTQYF. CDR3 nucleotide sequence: TGTGCCAGCAGCGTAGAGGCGACTAGCGGGGGCGGGACCCAGTACTTC. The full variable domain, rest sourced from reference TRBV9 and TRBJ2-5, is DSGVTQTPKHLITATGQRVTLRCSPRSGDLSVYWYQQSLDQGLQFLIQYYNGEERAKGNILERFSAQQFPDLHSELNLSSLELGDSALYFCASSVEATSGGGTQYFGPGTRLLVL.

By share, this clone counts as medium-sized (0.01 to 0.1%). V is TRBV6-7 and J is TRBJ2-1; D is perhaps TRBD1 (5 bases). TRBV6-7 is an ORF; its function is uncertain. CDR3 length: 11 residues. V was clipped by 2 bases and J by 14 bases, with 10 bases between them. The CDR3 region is CASSYIGAEFF. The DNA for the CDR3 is TGTGCCAGCAGTTACATAGGGGCGGAGTTCTTC.

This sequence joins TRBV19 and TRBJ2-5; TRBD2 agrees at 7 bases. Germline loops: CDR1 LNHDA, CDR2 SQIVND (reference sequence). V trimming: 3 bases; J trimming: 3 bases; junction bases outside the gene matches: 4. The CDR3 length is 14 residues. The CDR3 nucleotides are TGTGCCAGTAGTATGGCGGGGGATGAAGAGACCCAGTACTTC. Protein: CASSMAGDEETQYF.

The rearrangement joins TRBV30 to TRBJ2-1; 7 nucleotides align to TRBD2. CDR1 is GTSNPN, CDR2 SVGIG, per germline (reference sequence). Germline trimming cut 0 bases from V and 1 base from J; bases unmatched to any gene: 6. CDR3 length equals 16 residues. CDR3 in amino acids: CAWSVRLAGSYNEQFF. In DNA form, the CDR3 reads TGTGCCTGGAGTGTACGTTTAGCGGGTTCCTACAATGAGCAGTTCTTC. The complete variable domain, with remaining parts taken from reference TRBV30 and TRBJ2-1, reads SQTIHQWPATLVQPVGSPLSLECTVEGTSNPNLYWYRQAAGRGLQLLFYSVGIGQISSEVPQNLSASRPQDRQFILSSKKLLLSDSGFYLCAWSVRLAGSYNEQFFGPGTRLTVL.

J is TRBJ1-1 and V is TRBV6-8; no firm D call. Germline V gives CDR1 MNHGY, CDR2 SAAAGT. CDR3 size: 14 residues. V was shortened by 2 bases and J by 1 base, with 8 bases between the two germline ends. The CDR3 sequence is CASSYVGENTEAFF. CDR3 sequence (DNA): TGTGCCAGCAGTTACGTCGGAGAGAACACTGAAGCTTTCTTT.

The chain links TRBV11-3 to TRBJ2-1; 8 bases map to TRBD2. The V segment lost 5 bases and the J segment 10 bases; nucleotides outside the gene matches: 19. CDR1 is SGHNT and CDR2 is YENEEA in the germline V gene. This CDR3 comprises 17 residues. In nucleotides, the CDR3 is TGTGCCAGCAGCGCCCCCCCGCGAGCGGGGGCTTTGGGAGAGCAGTTCTTC. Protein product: CASSAPPRAGALGEQFF.

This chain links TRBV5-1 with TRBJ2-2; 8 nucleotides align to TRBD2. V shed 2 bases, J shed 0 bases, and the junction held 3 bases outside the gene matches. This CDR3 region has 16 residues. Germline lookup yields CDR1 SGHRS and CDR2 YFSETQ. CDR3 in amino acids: CASSFTSGANTGELFF. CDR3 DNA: TGCGCCAGCAGCTTTACTAGCGGAGCGAACACCGGGGAGCTGTTTTTT.

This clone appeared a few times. In nucleotides, the CDR3 is TGTGCCAGCAGTGACCAGCGGGGGGTCAACGAGCAGTACTTC. As protein: CASSDQRGVNEQYF. The chain links TRBV9 to TRBJ2-7; 9 nucleotides align to TRBD2. The CDR3 sequence is 14 residues long. J was trimmed by 5 bases and V by 5 bases; bases with no gene match: 8. Germline loops: CDR1 SGDLS, CDR2 YYNGEE.

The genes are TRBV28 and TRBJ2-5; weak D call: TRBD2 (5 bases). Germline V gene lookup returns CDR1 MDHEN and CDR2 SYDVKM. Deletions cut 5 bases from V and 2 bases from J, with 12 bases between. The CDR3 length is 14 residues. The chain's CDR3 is CASSRGRTQETQYF. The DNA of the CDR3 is TGTGCCAGCAGTCGCGGACGGACTCAAGAGACCCAGTACTTC. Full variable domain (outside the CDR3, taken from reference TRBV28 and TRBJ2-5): DVKVTQSSRYLVKRTGEKVFLECVQDMDHENMFWYRQDPGLGLRLIYFSYDVKMKEKGDIPEGYSVSREKKERFSLILESASTNQTSMYLCASSRGRTQETQYFGPGTRLLVL.

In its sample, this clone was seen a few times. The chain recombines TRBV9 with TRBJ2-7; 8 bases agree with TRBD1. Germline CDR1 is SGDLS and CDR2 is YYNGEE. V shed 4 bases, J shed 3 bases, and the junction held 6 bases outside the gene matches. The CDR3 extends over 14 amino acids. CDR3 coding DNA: TGTGCCAGCAGCTTTGACAGGGGTGGCTACGAGCAGTACTTC. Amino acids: CASSFDRGGYEQYF.

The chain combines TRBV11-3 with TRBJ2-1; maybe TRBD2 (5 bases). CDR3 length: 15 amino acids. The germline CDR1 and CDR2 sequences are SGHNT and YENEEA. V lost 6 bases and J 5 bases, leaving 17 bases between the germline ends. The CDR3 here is CASSWTTGYDNEQFF. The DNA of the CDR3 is TGTGCCAGCAGTTGGACGACGGGATATGACAATGAGCAGTTCTTC.

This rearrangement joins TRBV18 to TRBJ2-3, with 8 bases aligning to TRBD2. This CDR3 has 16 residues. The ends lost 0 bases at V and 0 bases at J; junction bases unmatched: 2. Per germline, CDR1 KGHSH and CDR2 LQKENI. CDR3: CASSPPASGSTDTQYF. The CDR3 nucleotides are TGTGCCAGCTCACCACCGGCTAGCGGGAGCACAGATACGCAGTATTTT. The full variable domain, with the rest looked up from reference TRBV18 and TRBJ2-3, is NAGVMQNPRHLVRRRGQEARLRCSPMKGHSHVYWYRQLPEEGLKFMVYLQKENIIDESGMPKERFSAEFPKEGPSILRIQQVVRGDSAAYFCASSPPASGSTDTQYFGPGTRLTVL.

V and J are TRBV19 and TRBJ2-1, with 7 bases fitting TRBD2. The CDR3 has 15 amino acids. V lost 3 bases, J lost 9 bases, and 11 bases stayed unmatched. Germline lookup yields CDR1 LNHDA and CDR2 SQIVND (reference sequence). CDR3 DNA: TGTGCCAGTAGTATCTCTCGGGCGGGAGTAAGTGAGCAGTTCTTC. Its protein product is CASSISRAGVSEQFF. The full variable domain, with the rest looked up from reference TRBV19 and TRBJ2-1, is DGGITQSPKYLFRKEGQNVTLSCEQNLNHDAMYWYRQDPGQGLRLIYYSQIVNDFQKGDIAEGYSVSREKKESFPLTVTSAQKNPTAFYLCASSISRAGVSEQFFGPGTRLTVL.

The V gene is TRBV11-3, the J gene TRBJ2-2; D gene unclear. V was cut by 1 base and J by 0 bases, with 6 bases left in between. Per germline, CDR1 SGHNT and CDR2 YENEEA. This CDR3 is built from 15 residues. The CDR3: CASSLVRTNTGELFF. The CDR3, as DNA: TGTGCCAGCAGCTTAGTCAGGACGAACACCGGGGAGCTGTTTTTT.

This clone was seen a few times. The CDR3 protein is CASSALAGGRETQYF. For the CDR3, the DNA is TGTGCCAGCAGTGCCCTAGCGGGGGGCCGGGAGACCCAGTACTTC. The chain links TRBV6-8 to TRBJ2-5; 11 positions agree with TRBD2. Germline V gene sequence: CDR1 MNHGY, CDR2 SAAAGT. Unmatched junction bases numbered 7, after V lost 5 bases and J lost 5 bases. The CDR3 has 15 amino acids.

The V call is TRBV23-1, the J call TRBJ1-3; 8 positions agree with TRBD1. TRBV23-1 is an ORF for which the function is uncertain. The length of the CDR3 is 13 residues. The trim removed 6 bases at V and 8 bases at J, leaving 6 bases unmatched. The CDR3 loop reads CASSFRGQDTIYF. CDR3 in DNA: TGCGCCAGCAGCTTCAGGGGGCAGGACACCATATATTTT.

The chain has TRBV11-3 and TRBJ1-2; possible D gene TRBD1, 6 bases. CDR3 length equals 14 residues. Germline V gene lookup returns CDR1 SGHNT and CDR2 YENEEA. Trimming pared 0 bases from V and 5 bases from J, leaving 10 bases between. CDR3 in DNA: TGTGCCAGCAGCTTAGAAGGAGGGGGGTATGGCTACACCTTC. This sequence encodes CASSLEGGGYGYTF.

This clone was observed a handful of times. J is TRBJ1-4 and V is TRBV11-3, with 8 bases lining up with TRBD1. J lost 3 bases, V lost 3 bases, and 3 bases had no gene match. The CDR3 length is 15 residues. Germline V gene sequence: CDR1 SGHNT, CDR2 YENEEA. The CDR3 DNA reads TGTGCCAGCAGCTTCGGACAGGGTCCTAATGAAAAACTGTTTTTT. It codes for CASSFGQGPNEKLFF.

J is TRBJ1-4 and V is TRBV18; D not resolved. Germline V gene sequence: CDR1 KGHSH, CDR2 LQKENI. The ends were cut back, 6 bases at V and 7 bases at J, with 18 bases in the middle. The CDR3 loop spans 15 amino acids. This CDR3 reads CASSQNSPSSEKLFF. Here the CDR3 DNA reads TGTGCCAGCTCCCAAAACAGTCCCTCTTCTGAAAAACTGTTTTTT.

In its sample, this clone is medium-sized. The CDR3 nucleotides read TGTGCCAGCAGAAAGGCAGCAGGGGGCACGTACGAGCAGTACTTC. The encoded protein is CASRKAAGGTYEQYF. The rearrangement links TRBV6-8 to TRBJ2-7; 8 bases align to TRBD1. Unmatched junction bases numbered 11, after V lost 6 bases and J lost 4 bases. From germline, CDR1 is MNHGY and CDR2 SAAAGT. This CDR3 region has 15 residues.

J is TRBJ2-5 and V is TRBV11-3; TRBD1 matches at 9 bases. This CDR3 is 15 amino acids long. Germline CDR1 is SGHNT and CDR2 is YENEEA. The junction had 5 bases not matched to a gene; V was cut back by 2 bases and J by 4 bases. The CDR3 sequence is CASSLSGQGPETQYF. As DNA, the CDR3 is TGTGCCAGCAGCTTAAGCGGACAGGGGCCAGAGACCCAGTACTTC.

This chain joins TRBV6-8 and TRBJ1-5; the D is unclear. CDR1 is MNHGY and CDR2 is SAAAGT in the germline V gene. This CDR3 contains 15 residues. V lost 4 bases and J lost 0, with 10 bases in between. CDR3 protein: CASSFLDPSNQPQHF. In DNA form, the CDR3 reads TGTGCCAGCAGTTTTCTGGACCCTAGCAATCAGCCCCAGCATTTT.

The CDR3 DNA sequence: TGTGCCAGCAGCTTTGAGCGGGGGCCCCACGAGCAGTACTTC. It specifies CASSFERGPHEQYF. V usage is TRBV11-3 and J usage is TRBJ2-7, with 8 bases that match TRBD2. Germline V gene data show CDR1 as SGHNT and CDR2 as YENEEA. The CDR3 runs to 14 residues. Losses at the gene ends were 3 bases for V and 5 bases for J; bases not matched to a gene: 6. Full variable domain (rest looked up from reference TRBV11-3 and TRBJ2-7): EAGVVQSPRYKIIEKKQPVAFWCNPISGHNTLYWYLQNLGQGPELLIRYENEEAVDDSQLPKDRFSAERLKGVDSTLKIQPAELGDSAVYLCASSFERGPHEQYFGPGTRLTVT.

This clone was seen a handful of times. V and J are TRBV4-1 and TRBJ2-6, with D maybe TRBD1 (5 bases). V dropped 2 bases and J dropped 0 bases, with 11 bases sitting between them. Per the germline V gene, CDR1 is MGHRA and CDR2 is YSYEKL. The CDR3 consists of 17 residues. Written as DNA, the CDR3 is TGCGCCAGCAGCCAAATGGGGCTGAACTCTGGGGCCAACGTCCTGACTTTC. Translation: CASSQMGLNSGANVLTF.

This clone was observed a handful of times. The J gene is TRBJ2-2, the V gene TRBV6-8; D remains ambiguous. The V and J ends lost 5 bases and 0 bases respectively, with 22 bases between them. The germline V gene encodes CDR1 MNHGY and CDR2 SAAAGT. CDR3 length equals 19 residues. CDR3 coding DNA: TGTGCCAGCAGTACCGGTCTGCAGCCCAAGCCTTCGAACACCGGGGAGCTGTTTTTT. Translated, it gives CASSTGLQPKPSNTGELFF.

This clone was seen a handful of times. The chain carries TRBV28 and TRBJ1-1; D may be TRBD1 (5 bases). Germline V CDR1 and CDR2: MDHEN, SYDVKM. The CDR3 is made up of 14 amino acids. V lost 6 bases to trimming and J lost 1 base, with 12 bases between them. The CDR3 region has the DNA TGTGCCAGCAGGGACGGGACCCCGAACACTGAAGCTTTCTTT. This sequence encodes CASRDGTPNTEAFF.